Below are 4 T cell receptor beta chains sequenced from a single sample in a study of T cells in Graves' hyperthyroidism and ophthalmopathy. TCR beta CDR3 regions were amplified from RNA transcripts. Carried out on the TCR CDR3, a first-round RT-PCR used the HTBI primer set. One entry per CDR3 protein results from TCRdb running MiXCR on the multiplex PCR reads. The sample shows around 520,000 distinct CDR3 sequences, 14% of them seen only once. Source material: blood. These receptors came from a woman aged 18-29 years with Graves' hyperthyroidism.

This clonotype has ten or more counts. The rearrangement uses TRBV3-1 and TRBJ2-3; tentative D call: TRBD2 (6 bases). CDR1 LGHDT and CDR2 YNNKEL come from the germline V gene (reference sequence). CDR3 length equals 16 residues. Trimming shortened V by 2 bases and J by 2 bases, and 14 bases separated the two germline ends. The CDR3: CASSQTGDLVTDTQYF. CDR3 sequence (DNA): TGTGCCAGCAGCCAAACGGGGGATCTTGTCACAGATACGCAGTATTTT.

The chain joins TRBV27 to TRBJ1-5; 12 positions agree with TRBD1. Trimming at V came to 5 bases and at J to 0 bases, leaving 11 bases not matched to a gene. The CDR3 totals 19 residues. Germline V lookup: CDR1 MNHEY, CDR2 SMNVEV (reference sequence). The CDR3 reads CASSIGPGTGGHSNQPQHF. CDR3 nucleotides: TGTGCCAGCAGTATAGGTCCCGGGACAGGGGGCCATAGCAATCAGCCCCAGCATTTT.

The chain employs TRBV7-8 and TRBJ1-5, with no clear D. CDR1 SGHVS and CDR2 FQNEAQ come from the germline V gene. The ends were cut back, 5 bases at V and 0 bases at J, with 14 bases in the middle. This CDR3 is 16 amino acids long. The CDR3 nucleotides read TGTGCCAGCAGCCTCCGGGAGGGATATAGCAATCAGCCCCAGCATTTT. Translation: CASSLREGYSNQPQHF.

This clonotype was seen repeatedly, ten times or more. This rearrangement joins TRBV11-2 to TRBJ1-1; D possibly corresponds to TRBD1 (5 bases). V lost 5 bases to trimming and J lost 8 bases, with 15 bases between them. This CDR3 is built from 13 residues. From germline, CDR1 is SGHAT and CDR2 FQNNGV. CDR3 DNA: TGTGCCAGCAGCGTCCTCGGGGCGCTCGAAGCTTTCTTT. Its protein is CASSVLGALEAFF. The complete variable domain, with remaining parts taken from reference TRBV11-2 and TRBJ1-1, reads EAGVAQSPRYKIIEKRQSVAFWCNPISGHATLYWYQQILGQGPKLLIQFQNNGVVDDSQLPKDRFSAERLKGVDSTLKIQPAKLEDSAVYLCASSVLGALEAFFGQGTRLTVV.